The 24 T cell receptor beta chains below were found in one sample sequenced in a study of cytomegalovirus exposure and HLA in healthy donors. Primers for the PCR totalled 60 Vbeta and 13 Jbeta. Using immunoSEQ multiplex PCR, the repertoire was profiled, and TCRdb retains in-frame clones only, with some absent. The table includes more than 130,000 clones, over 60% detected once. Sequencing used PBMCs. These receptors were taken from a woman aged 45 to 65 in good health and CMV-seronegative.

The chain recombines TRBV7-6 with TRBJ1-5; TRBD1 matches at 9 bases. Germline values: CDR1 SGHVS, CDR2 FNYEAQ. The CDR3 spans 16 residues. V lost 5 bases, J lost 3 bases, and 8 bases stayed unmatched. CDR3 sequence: CASSPWTGDLNQPQHF. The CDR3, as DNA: TGTGCCAGCAGCCCCTGGACAGGGGACCTCAATCAGCCCCAGCATTTT.

The CDR3 region is CASSQVNLVSYNEQFF. CDR3 coding DNA: TGCGCCAGCAGCCAAGTAAACCTAGTTTCTTACAATGAGCAGTTCTTC. This chain uses TRBV4-1 with TRBJ2-1; D not resolved. V lost 1 base, J lost 4 bases, and 14 bases lay in between. The CDR3 is made up of 16 amino acids. Per germline, CDR1 MGHRA and CDR2 YSYEKL.

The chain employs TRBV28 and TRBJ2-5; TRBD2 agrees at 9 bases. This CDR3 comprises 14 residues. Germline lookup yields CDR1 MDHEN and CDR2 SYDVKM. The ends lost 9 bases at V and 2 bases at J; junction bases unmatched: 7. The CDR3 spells CASVFTSGQETQYF. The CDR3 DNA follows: TGTGCCAGTGTTTTCACTAGCGGGCAAGAGACCCAGTACTTC.

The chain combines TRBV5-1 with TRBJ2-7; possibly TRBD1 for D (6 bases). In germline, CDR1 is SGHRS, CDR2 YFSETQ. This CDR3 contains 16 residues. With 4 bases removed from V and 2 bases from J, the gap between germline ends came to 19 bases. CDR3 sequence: CASSPRRTASTYEQYF. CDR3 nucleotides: TGCGCCAGCAGCCCGCGAAGGACAGCCTCTACCTACGAGCAGTACTTC.

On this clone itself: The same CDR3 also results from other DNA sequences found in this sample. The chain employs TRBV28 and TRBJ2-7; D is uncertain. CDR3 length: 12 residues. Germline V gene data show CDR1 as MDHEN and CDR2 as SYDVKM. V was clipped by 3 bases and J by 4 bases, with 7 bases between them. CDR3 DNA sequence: TGTGCCAGCAGTTTGAGTCGGTACGAGCAGTACTTC. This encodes CASSLSRYEQYF.

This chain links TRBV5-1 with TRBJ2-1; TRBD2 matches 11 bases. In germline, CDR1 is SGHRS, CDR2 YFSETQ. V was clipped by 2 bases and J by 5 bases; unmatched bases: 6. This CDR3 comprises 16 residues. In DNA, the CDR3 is TGCGCCAGCAGCTTTCAACTAGCGGGGGCCCACAATGAGCAGTTCTTC. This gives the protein CASSFQLAGAHNEQFF. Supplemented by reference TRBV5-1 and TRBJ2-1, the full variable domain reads KAGVTQTPRYLIKTRGQQVTLSCSPISGHRSVSWYQQTPGQGLQFLFEYFSETQRNKGNFPGRFSGRQFSNSRSEMNVSTLELGDSALYLCASSFQLAGAHNEQFFGPGTRLTVL.

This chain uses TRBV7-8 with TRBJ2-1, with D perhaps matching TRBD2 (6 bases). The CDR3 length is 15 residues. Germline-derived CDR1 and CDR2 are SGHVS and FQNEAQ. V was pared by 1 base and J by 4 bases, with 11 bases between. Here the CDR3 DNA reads TGTGCCAGCAGCTTAGAATCGGGGGAATACAATGAGCAGTTCTTC. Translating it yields CASSLESGEYNEQFF.

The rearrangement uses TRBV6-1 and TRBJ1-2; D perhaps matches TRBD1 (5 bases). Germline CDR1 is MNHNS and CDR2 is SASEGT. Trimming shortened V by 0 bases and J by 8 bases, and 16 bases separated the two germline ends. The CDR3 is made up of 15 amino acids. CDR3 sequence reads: CASSEAGGVWYGYTF. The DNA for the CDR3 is TGTGCCAGCAGTGAAGCGGGGGGGGTATGGTACGGCTACACCTTC.

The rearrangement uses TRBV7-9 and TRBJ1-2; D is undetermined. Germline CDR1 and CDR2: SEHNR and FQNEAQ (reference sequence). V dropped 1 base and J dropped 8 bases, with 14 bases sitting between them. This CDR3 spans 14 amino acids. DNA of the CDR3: TGTGCCAGCAGCTTAGACCGGGTGGCGGTCGGCTACACCTTC. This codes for CASSLDRVAVGYTF. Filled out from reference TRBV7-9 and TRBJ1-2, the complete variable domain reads DTGVSQNPRHKITKRGQNVTFRCDPISEHNRLYWYRQTLGQGPEFLTYFQNEAQLEKSRLLSDRFSAERPKGSFSTLEIQRTEQGDSAMYLCASSLDRVAVGYTFGSGTRLTVV.

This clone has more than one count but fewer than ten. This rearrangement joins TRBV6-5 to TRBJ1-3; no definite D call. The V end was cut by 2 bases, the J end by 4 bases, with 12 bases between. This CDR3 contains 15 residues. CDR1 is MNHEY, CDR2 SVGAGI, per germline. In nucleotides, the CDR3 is TGTGCCAGCAGTTACGATTCGTCTAGGGGAAACACCATATATTTT. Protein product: CASSYDSSRGNTIYF.

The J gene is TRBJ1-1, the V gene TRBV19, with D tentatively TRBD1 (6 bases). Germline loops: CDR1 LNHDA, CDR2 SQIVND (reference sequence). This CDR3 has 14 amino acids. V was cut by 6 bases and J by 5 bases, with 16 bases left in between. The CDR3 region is CASRTYRARTEAFF. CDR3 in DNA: TGTGCCAGTAGAACCTACAGGGCTCGAACTGAAGCTTTCTTT.

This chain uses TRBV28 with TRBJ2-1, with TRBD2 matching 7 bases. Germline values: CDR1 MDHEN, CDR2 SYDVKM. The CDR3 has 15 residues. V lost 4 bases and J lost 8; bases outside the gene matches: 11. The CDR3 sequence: CASSSPGGGWDEQFF. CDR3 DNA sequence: TGTGCCAGCAGTTCACCGGGGGGAGGCTGGGATGAGCAGTTCTTC. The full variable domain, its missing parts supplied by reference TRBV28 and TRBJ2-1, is DVKVTQSSRYLVKRTGEKVFLECVQDMDHENMFWYRQDPGLGLRLIYFSYDVKMKEKGDIPEGYSVSREKKERFSLILESASTNQTSMYLCASSSPGGGWDEQFFGPGTRLTVL.

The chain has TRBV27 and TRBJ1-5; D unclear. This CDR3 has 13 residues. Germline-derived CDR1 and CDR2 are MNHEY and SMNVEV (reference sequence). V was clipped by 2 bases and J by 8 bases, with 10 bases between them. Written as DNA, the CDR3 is TGTGCCAGCAGTTTAGAGCGGGGAGAGCCCCAGCATTTT. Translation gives CASSLERGEPQHF.

CDR3 in DNA: TGTGCCAGCAGCTTAGCGCAAACAGGAGGCTACACCTTC. It is translated as CASSLAQTGGYTF. The genes are TRBV7-9 and TRBJ1-2, with D perhaps matching TRBD1 (5 bases). The germline V gene has CDR1 SEHNR and CDR2 FQNEAQ (reference sequence). CDR3 size: 13 residues. Trimming shortened V by 0 bases and J by 8 bases, and 10 bases separated the two germline ends. Using reference TRBV7-9 and TRBJ1-2 for the parts outside the CDR3, the full variable domain is DTGVSQNPRHKITKRGQNVTFRCDPISEHNRLYWYRQTLGQGPEFLTYFQNEAQLEKSRLLSDRFSAERPKGSFSTLEIQRTEQGDSAMYLCASSLAQTGGYTFGSGTRLTVV.

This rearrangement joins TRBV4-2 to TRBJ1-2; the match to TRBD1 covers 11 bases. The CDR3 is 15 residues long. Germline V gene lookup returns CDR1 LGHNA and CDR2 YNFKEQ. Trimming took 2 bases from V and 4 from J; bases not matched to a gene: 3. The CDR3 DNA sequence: TGTGCCAGCAGCCAAAGGACAGGGGGCCTCTATGGCTACACCTTC. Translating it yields CASSQRTGGLYGYTF.

The CDR3 here is CAWSKVDRDEEKLFF. The CDR3 DNA reads as TGTGCCTGGAGCAAAGTTGACAGGGATGAAGAAAAACTGTTTTTT. The genes are TRBV30 and TRBJ1-4, with 7 bases that match TRBD1. Germline V gene lookup returns CDR1 GTSNPN and CDR2 SVGIG (reference sequence). CDR3 length: 15 amino acids. Germline trimming cut 3 bases from V and 8 bases from J; bases unmatched to any gene: 12.

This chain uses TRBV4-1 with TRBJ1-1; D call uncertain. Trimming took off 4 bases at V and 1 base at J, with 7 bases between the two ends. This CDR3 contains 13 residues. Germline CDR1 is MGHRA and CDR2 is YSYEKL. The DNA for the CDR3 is TGCGCCAGCAGCCTCAGTGAGAACACTGAAGCTTTCTTT. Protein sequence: CASSLSENTEAFF.

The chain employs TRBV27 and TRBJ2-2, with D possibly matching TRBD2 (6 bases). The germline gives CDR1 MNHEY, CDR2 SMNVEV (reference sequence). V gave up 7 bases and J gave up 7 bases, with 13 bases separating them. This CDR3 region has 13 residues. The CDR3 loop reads CASKRSGYGELFF. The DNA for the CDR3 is TGTGCCAGCAAGCGGAGCGGGTACGGGGAGCTGTTTTTT.

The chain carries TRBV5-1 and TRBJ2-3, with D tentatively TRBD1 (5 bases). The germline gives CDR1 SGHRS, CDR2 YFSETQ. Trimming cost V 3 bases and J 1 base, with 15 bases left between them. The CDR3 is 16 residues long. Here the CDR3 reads CASSSALQAGTDTQYF. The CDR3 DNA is TGCGCCAGCAGCTCCGCGCTACAGGCCGGCACAGATACGCAGTATTTT.

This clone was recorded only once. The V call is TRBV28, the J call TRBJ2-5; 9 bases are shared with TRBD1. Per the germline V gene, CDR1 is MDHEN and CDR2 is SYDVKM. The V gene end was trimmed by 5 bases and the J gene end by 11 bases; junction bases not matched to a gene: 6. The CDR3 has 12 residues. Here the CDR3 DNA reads TGTGCCAGCAGTGGGGACAGGGCGGAGCAGTACTTC. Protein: CASSGDRAEQYF.

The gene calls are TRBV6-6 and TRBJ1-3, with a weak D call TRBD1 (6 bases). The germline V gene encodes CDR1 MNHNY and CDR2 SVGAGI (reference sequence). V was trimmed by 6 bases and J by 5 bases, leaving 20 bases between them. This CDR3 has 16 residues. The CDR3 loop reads CASSLSVGTLRNTIYF. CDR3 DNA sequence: TGTGCCAGCAGCTTGAGCGTCGGGACATTAAGAAACACCATATATTTT.

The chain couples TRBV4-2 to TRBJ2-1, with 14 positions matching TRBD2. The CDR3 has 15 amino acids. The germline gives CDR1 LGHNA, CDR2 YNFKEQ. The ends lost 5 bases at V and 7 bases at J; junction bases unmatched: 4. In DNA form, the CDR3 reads TGTGCCAGCAGCTCTTGGACTAGCGGGGGGAATGAGCAGTTCTTC. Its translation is CASSSWTSGGNEQFF.

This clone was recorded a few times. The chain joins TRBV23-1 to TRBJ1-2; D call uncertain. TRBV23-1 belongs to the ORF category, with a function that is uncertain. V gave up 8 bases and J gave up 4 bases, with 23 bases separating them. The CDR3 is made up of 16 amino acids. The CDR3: CASPLNGESGFYGYTF. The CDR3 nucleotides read TGCGCCAGCCCCTTAAATGGGGAGTCTGGGTTCTATGGCTACACCTTC.

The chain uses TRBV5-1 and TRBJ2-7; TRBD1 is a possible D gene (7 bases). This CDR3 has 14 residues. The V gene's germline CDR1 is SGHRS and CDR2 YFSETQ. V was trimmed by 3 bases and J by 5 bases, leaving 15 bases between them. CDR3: CASSSGDSRDEQYF. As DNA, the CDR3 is TGCGCCAGCAGCTCGGGGGACAGCAGGGACGAGCAGTACTTC.